In this sample, the clone carrying this T cell receptor (beta chain) turned up many times. Its antigen is currently unknown. The sample comes from a study of regulatory T cells in long-lasting Graves disease. The overall study: The definition of persistent Graves' disease was over 5 years of antithyroid drugs with positive TSH receptor antibodies.

The V gene's germline CDR1 is KGHDR and CDR2 SFDVKD. The CDR3 is made up of 12 amino acids. Trimming took 10 bases from V and 5 from J; bases not matched to a gene: 4. For TCR beta, libraries came from iRepertoire HTBI primers and Arm-PCR of CDR3 regions. TCRdb re-analysed the multiplex PCR reads in MiXCR, keeping a single row per CDR3 protein. Here the sample spans some 370,000 distinct CDR3 sequences, 20% to 25% being singletons. As for time point: persistent/refractory GD, antithyroid drugs over 5 years with positive TRAb. From RNA extracted from PBMCs, the TCR library was made. American Thyroid Association guidelines defined Graves' disease diagnosis. With EDTA tubes as the receptacles, about 9.2 milliliters of peripheral blood were drawn. Study observations and caveats: When disease was persistent, TRBV28, TRBJ1-2 and TRBJ2-5 were the favored segments.

This specimen consisted of peripheral blood mononuclear cells (PBMCs), obtained when the disease was refractory, from a patient treated with antithyroid drugs. The sequence derives from a female donor with Graves disease. This chain uses TRBV24-1 with TRBJ2-4; 7 bases line up with TRBD1. In DNA, the CDR3 is TGTGCCACAAGGGACAGAGAAAACATTCAGTACTTC. It codes for CATRDRENIQYF.